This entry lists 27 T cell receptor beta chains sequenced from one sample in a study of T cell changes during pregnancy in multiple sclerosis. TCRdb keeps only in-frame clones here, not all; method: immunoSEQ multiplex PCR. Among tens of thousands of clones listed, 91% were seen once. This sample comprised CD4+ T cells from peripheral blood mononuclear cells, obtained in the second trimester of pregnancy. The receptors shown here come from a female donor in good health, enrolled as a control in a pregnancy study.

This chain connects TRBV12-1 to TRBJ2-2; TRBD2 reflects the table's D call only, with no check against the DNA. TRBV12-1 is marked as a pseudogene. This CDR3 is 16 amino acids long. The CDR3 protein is CASSFDISGNTGELFF. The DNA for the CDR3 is TGTGCCAGCAGCTTTGACATTAGCGGGAACACCGGGGAGCTGTTTTTT.

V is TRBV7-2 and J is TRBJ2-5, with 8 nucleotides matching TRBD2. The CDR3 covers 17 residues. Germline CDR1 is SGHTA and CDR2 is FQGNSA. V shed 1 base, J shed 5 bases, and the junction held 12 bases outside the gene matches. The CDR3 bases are TGTGCCAGCAGCTTAGGGGGTGGCGGGGGGTCGCGGGAGACCCAGTACTTC. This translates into CASSLGGGGGSRETQYF. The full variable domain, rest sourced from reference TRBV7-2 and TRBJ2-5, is GAGVSQSPSNKVTEKGKDVELRCDPISGHTALYWYRQSLGQGLEFLIYFQGNSAPDKSGLPSDRFSAERTGGSVSTLTIQRTQQEDSAVYLCASSLGGGGGSRETQYFGPGTRLLVL.

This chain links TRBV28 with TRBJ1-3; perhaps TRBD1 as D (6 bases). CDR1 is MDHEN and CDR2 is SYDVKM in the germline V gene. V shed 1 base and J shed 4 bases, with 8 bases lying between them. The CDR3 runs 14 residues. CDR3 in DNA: TGTGCCAGCAGTTTATACCAGGGGGGAAACACCATATATTTT. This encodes CASSLYQGGNTIYF.

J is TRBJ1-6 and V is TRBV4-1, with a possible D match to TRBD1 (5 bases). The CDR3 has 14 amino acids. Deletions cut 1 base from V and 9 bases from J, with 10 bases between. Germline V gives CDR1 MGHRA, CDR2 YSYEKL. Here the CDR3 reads CASSQVGLSSPLHF. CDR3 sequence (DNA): TGCGCCAGCAGCCAAGTGGGACTGAGTTCACCCCTCCACTTT.

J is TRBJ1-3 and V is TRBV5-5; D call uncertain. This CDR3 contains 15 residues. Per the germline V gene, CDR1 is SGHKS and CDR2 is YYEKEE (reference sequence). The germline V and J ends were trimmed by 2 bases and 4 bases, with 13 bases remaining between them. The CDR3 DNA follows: TGTGCCAGCAGCTTAGTCCCGACGAGGGGAAACACCATATATTTT. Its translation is CASSLVPTRGNTIYF. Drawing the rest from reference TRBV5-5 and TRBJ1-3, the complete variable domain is DAGVTQSPTHLIKTRGQQVTLRCSPISGHKSVSWYQQVLGQGPQFIFQYYEKEERGRGNFPDRFSARQFPNYSSELNVNALLLGDSALYLCASSLVPTRGNTIYFGEGSWLTVV.

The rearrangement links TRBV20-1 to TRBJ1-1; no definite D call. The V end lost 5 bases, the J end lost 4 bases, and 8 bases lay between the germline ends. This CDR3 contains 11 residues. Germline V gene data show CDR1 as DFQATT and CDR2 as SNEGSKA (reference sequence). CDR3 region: CSAERSTEAFF. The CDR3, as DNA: TGCAGTGCTGAGAGGTCCACTGAAGCTTTCTTT.

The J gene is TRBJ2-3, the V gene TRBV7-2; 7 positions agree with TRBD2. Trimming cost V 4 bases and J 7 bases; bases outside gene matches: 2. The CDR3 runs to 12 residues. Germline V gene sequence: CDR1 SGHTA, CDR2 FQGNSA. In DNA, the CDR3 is TGTGCCAGCAGCTCGGGACTAAATACGCAGTATTTT. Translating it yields CASSSGLNTQYF.

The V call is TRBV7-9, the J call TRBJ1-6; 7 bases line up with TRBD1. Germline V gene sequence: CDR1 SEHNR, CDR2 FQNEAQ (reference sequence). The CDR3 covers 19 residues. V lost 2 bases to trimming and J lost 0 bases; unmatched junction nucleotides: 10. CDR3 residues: CASSLKQGGASSYNSPLHF. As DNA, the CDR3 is TGTGCCAGCAGCTTAAAGCAGGGGGGTGCGAGCTCCTATAATTCACCCCTCCACTTT. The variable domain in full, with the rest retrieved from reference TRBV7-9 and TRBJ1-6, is DTGVSQNPRHKITKRGQNVTFRCDPISEHNRLYWYRQTLGQGPEFLTYFQNEAQLEKSRLLSDRFSAERPKGSFSTLEIQRTEQGDSAMYLCASSLKQGGASSYNSPLHFGNGTRLTVT.

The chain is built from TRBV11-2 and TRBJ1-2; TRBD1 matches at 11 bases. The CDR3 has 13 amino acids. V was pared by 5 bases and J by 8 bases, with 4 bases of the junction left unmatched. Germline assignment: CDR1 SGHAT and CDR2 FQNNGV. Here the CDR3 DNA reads TGTGCCAGCAGCCGAGGACAGGGGGCCGGCTACACCTTC. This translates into CASSRGQGAGYTF.

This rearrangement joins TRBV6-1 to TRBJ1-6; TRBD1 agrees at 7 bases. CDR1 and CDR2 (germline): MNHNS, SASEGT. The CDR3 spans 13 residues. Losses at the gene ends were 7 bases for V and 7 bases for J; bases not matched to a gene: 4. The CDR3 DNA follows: TGTGCCAGCACAGGGGGAGCGAATTCACCCCTCCACTTT. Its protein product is CASTGGANSPLHF.

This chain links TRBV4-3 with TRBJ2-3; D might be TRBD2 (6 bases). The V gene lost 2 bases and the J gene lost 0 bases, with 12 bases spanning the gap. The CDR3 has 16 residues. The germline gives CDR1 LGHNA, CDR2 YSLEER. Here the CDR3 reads CASSQLGLRSTDTQYF. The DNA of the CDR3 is TGCGCCAGCAGCCAACTGGGACTCCGAAGCACAGATACGCAGTATTTT.

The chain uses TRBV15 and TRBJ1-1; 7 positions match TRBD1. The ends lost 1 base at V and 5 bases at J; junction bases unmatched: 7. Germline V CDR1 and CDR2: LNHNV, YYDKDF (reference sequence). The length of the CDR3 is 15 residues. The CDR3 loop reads CATSRVDRARTEAFF. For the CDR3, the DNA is TGTGCCACCAGCAGAGTAGACAGGGCGAGAACTGAAGCTTTCTTT.

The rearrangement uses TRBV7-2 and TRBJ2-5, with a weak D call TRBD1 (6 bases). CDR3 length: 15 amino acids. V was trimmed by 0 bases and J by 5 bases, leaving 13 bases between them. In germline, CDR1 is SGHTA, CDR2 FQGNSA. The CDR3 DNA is TGTGCCAGCAGCTTAGCCTCCGAAAGGGGGGAGACCCAGTACTTC. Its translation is CASSLASERGETQYF.

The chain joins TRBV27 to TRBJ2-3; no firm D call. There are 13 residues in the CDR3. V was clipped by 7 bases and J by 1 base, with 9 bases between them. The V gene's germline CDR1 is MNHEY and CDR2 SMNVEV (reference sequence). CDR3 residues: CASKAHGTDTQYF. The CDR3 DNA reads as TGTGCCAGCAAAGCCCACGGCACAGATACGCAGTATTTT.

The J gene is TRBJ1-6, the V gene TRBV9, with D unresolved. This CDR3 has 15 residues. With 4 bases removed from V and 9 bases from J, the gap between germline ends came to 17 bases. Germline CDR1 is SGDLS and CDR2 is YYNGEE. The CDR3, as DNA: TGTGCCAGCAGCCCCCGGGGAGACCTAAGTTCACCCCTCCACTTT. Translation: CASSPRGDLSSPLHF.

The CDR3, as DNA: TGTGCCAGCAGTTTGTGGACACGACAAGAGACCCAGTACTTC. Translated: CASSLWTRQETQYF. The chain employs TRBV28 and TRBJ2-5; D is possibly TRBD1 (5 bases). V lost 3 bases and J 2 bases, leaving 10 bases between the germline ends. Germline loops: CDR1 MDHEN, CDR2 SYDVKM. This CDR3 is built from 14 residues.

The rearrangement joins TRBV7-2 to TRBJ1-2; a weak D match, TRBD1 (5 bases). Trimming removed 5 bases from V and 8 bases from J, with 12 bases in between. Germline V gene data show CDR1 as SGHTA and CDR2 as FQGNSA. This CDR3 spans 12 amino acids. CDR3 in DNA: TGTGCCAGCAGCCTGGAGGGGTACGGCTACACCTTC. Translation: CASSLEGYGYTF.

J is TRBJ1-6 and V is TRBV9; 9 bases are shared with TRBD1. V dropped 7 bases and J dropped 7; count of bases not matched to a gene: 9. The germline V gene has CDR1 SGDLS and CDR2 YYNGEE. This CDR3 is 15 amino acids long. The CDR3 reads CASAAGDRANSPLHF. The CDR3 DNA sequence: TGTGCCAGCGCGGCCGGGGACAGGGCGAATTCACCCCTCCACTTT. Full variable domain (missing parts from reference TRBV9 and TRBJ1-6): DSGVTQTPKHLITATGQRVTLRCSPRSGDLSVYWYQQSLDQGLQFLIQYYNGEERAKGNILERFSAQQFPDLHSELNLSSLELGDSALYFCASAAGDRANSPLHFGNGTRLTVT.

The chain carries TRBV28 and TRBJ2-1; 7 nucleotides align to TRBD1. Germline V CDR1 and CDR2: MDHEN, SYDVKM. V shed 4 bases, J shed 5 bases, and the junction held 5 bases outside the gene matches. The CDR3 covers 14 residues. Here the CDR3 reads CASSSYRGDNEQFF. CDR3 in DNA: TGTGCCAGCAGTTCGTACAGGGGTGACAATGAGCAGTTCTTC.

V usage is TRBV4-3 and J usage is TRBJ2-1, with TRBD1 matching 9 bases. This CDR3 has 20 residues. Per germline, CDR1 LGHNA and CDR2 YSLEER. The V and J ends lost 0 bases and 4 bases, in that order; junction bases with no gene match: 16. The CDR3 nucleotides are TGCGCCAGCAGCCAAGACTCTTTCATCAGGACAGGGGCGGGTTACAATGAGCAGTTCTTC. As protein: CASSQDSFIRTGAGYNEQFF.

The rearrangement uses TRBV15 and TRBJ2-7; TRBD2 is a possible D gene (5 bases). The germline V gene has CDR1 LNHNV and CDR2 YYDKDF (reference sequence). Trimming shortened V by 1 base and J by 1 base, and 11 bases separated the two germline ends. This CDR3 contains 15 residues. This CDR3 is CATSRARGSSYEQYF. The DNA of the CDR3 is TGTGCCACCAGCAGAGCCCGGGGATCATCCTACGAGCAGTACTTC.

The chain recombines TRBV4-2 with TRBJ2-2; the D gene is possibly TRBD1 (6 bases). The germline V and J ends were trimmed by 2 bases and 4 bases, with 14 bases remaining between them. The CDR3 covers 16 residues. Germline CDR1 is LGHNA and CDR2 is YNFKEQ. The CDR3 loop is CASSQTGKWSTGELFF. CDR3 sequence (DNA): TGTGCCAGCAGCCAAACAGGGAAGTGGAGCACCGGGGAGCTGTTTTTT.

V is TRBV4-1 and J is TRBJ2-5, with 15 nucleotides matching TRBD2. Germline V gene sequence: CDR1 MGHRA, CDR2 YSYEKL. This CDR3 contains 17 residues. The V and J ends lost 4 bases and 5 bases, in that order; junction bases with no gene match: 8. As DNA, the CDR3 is TGCGCCAGCAGCCCTGGGACTAGCGGGGGGTGGGGGGAGACCCAGTACTTC. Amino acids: CASSPGTSGGWGETQYF.

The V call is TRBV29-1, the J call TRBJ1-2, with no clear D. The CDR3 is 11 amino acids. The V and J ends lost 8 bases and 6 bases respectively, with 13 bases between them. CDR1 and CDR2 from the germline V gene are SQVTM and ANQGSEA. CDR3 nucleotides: TGCAGCTCCGAGTCGCCAAATGGCTACACCTTC. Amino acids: CSSESPNGYTF.

The DNA for the CDR3 is TGCGCCAGCAGCTTGGTCGGGGGTGAAAAACTGTTTTTT. Encoded protein: CASSLVGGEKLFF. The rearrangement uses TRBV5-1 and TRBJ1-4; a possible D gene is TRBD1 (5 bases). The CDR3 loop spans 13 amino acids. V was trimmed by 0 bases and J by 7 bases, leaving 7 bases between them. Germline loops: CDR1 SGHRS, CDR2 YFSETQ. Based on the CDR3 plus reference TRBV5-1 and TRBJ1-4, the full variable domain is KAGVTQTPRYLIKTRGQQVTLSCSPISGHRSVSWYQQTPGQGLQFLFEYFSETQRNKGNFPGRFSGRQFSNSRSEMNVSTLELGDSALYLCASSLVGGEKLFFGSGTQLSVL.

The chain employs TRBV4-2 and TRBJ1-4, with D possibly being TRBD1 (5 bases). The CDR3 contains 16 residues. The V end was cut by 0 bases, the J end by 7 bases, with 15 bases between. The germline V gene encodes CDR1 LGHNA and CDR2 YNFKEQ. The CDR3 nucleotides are TGTGCCAGCAGCCAAGAAAGGGGCAGGGCTGGTGAAAAACTGTTTTTT. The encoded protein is CASSQERGRAGEKLFF.

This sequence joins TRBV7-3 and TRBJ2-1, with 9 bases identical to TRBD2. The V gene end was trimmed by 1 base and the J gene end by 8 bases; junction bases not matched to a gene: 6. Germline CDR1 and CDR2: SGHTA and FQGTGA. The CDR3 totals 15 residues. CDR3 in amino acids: CASSLKRGGAHEQFF. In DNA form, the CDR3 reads TGTGCCAGCAGCTTAAAACGCGGGGGGGCCCATGAGCAGTTCTTC.